The 30 T cell receptor beta chains listed next were all sequenced from one sample in a study of prognosis after radiotherapy for stage I lung cancer. Amplification of TCR beta CDR3 from genomic DNA used two-round multiplex PCR. Initially, in first-round PCR, primers specific to each TRBV and TRBJ gene were used. TCRdb analysed the multiplex PCR reads with MiXCR anew, one entry per CDR3 protein. The table shows 45,000 to 60,000 distinct CDR3 sequences, with over 30% occurring only once. The sequencing here drew on PBMCs, taken before or after stereotactic body radiation therapy (not recorded which). The receptors derive from a donor over 45 with non-small cell lung cancer.

This clonotype was detected ten times or more. This sequence joins TRBV4-1 and TRBJ2-1; D uncertain. Germline CDR1 reads MGHRA; CDR2 reads YSYEKL. The V end lost 2 bases, the J end lost 9 bases, and 11 bases lay between the germline ends. The CDR3 is 13 residues long. As DNA, the CDR3 is TGCGCCAGCAGCCAACGTGGCCTTTTTGAGCAGTTCTTC. Amino acid sequence: CASSQRGLFEQFF.

V and J are TRBV2 and TRBJ1-5; D is possibly TRBD1 (6 bases). CDR1 is SNHLY, CDR2 FYNNEI, per germline. V was trimmed by 7 bases and J by 2 bases, leaving 18 bases between them. The CDR3 covers 16 residues. This CDR3 reads CASTRQVGTGNQPQHF. CDR3 DNA sequence: TGTGCCAGCACCCGACAGGTAGGGACTGGCAATCAGCCCCAGCATTTT.

In its sample, this clonotype was seen many times. The chain uses TRBV19 and TRBJ2-3; 10 bases fit TRBD2. V lost 6 bases and J lost 3; bases outside the gene matches: 18. This CDR3 is 19 amino acids long. Germline lookup yields CDR1 LNHDA and CDR2 SQIVND (reference sequence). DNA for the CDR3: TGTGCCAGTAGACGACCAAGGGCCCGAACTAGCGGGAAAACAGATACGCAGTATTTT. It translates to CASRRPRARTSGKTDTQYF.

The chain links TRBV6-1 to TRBJ1-2, with no clear D. This CDR3 is 13 amino acids long. Trimming cost V 8 bases and J 4 bases, with 14 bases left between them. The germline V gene has CDR1 MNHNS and CDR2 SASEGT. In DNA, the CDR3 is TGTGCCAGCCGCTCCGGGGAGCTCTATGGCTACACCTTC. Amino acid sequence: CASRSGELYGYTF.

This clonotype was counted at least ten times. The chain couples TRBV6-1 to TRBJ2-1; the D is unclear. Trimming removed 5 bases at V and 2 bases at J, with 13 bases between. The V gene's germline CDR1 is MNHNS and CDR2 SASEGT. The length of the CDR3 is 15 residues. The CDR3 DNA follows: TGTGCCAGCAGTCCCCCGGGCGGAACCTACAATGAGCAGTTCTTC. It codes for CASSPPGGTYNEQFF.

The rearrangement uses TRBV24-1 and TRBJ2-3; D remains ambiguous. CDR3 length: 15 amino acids. The germline V gene has CDR1 KGHDR and CDR2 SFDVKD. Trimming took 0 bases from V and 7 from J, leaving 13 bases between them. The CDR3 DNA follows: TGTGCCACCAGTGATTTGGGTCGATCGGAAAATACGCAGTATTTT. Amino acids: CATSDLGRSENTQYF.

This clonotype occurred many times. The rearrangement joins TRBV29-1 to TRBJ2-6; D tentatively reads TRBD1 or TRBD2 (5 bases each). The CDR3 spans 18 residues. V was trimmed by 0 bases and J by 0 bases, leaving 15 bases between them. Germline CDR1 is SQVTM and CDR2 is ANQGSEA. CDR3 nucleotides: TGCAGCGTTGAAGACGGGGCGGAGCCCCGCTCTGGGGCCAACGTCCTGACTTTC. Protein sequence: CSVEDGAEPRSGANVLTF.

In its sample, this clonotype was seen a few times. It may be a read error: a sequence one base away is much more abundant. The V gene is TRBV6-2 or TRBV6-3, the J gene TRBJ2-7; the D is unclear. The CDR3 totals 13 residues. In germline, CDR1 is MNHEY, CDR2 SVGEGT. Here the CDR3 reads CASSYSSTEVLGF. For the CDR3, the DNA is TGTGCCAGCAGTTATTCTTCGACTGAGGTTTTAGGCTTC.

This clonotype was seen many times. This chain joins TRBV27 and TRBJ2-3; D possibly corresponds to TRBD2 (6 bases). V was trimmed by 8 bases and J by 4 bases, leaving 13 bases between them. The CDR3 sequence is 13 residues long. In germline, CDR1 is MNHEY, CDR2 SMNVEV (reference sequence). For the CDR3, the DNA is TGTGCCAGCCGGTCCGGGGGTGCAGATACGCAGTATTTT. It yields the protein CASRSGGADTQYF.

This clonotype showed up many times. This chain links TRBV7-2 with TRBJ2-6, with D possibly TRBD2 on 6 matching bases. V lost 6 bases, J lost 2 bases, and 20 bases lay in between. Germline V CDR1 and CDR2: SGHTA, FQGNSA. CDR3 length equals 18 residues. The DNA for the CDR3 is TGTGCCAGCAGGGCCCGAGCGGGCAGGGAAACTGGGGCCAACGTCCTGACTTTC. It codes for CASRARAGRETGANVLTF. The full variable domain, rest sourced from reference TRBV7-2 and TRBJ2-6, is GAGVSQSPSNKVTEKGKDVELRCDPISGHTALYWYRQSLGQGLEFLIYFQGNSAPDKSGLPSDRFSAERTGGSVSTLTIQRTQQEDSAVYLCASRARAGRETGANVLTFGAGSRLTVL.

This clonotype has a count of ten or more. The chain employs TRBV6-1 and TRBJ2-7, with D possibly TRBD1 on 5 matching bases. There are 13 residues in the CDR3. Between the trimmed V and J ends, which lost 7 bases and 4 bases, there was a span of 14 bases. Germline V gives CDR1 MNHNS, CDR2 SASEGT. The CDR3 sequence is CASMALRVYEQYF. Written as DNA, the CDR3 is TGTGCCAGCATGGCCCTCAGGGTTTACGAGCAGTACTTC.

The chain carries TRBV30 and TRBJ2-2; 7 positions match TRBD2. The length of the CDR3 is 14 residues. The V gene end was trimmed by 2 bases and the J gene end by 4 bases; junction bases not matched to a gene: 4. Germline CDR1 is GTSNPN and CDR2 is SVGIG (reference sequence). DNA for the CDR3: TGTGCCTGGAGTAACAGCGGGGCCACCGGGGAGCTGTTTTTT. It codes for CAWSNSGATGELFF.

This clonotype is classed as medium-sized (0.01 to 0.1%). CDR3: CASSPRAGNTGELFF. The CDR3 bases are TGTGCCAGCAGCCCCCGGGCGGGAAACACCGGGGAGCTGTTTTTT. The V call is TRBV3-1, the J call TRBJ2-2; possibly TRBD2 for D (6 bases). CDR3 length equals 15 residues. Germline CDR1 is LGHDT and CDR2 is YNNKEL (reference sequence). V lost 4 bases and J lost 2, with 11 bases in between.

The chain is built from TRBV20-1 and TRBJ2-1, with D possibly matching TRBD2 (6 bases). The CDR3 is 13 residues long. CDR1 and CDR2 from the germline V gene are DFQATT and SNEGSKA (reference sequence). With 8 bases removed from V and 5 bases from J, the gap between germline ends came to 16 bases. CDR3 coding DNA: TGCAGTTATAGATCCGGACTAAACAATGAGCAGTTCTTC. The encoded protein is CSYRSGLNNEQFF.

This clonotype was seen many times. This chain links TRBV9 with TRBJ1-3; unclear D gene. The length of the CDR3 is 15 residues. In germline, CDR1 is SGDLS, CDR2 YYNGEE. Trimming left V 0 bases short and J 0 bases short, with 7 bases between. As DNA, the CDR3 is TGTGCCAGCAGCGTAGGTTGGGACTCTGGAAACACCATATATTTT. This codes for CASSVGWDSGNTIYF.

The chain has TRBV5-1 and TRBJ2-3; D unclear. V lost 4 bases to trimming and J lost 7 bases, with 22 bases between them. CDR3 size: 16 residues. CDR1 is SGHRS, CDR2 YFSETQ, per germline. Here the CDR3 reads CASSMGGPTRSNTQYF. The CDR3 region has the DNA TGCGCCAGCAGCATGGGTGGCCCCACCCGGTCGAATACGCAGTATTTT.

By sample share, this clonotype is medium-sized. The rearrangement links TRBV5-1 to TRBJ2-2; 7 bases are shared with TRBD1. The CDR3 covers 17 residues. CDR1 is SGHRS and CDR2 is YFSETQ in the germline V gene. With 3 bases clipped from V and 1 base from J, the junction kept 9 bases outside the gene matches. This CDR3 reads CASSSNPGTVNTGELFF. The CDR3 DNA reads as TGCGCCAGCAGCTCGAACCCCGGGACAGTGAACACCGGGGAGCTGTTTTTT.

This clonotype was recorded at least ten times. This rearrangement joins TRBV19 to TRBJ2-3; TRBD1 matches 12 bases. CDR3 size: 15 residues. CDR1 and CDR2 (germline): LNHDA, SQIVND (reference sequence). Losses at the gene ends were 3 bases for V and 3 bases for J; bases not matched to a gene: 1. The CDR3 reads CASSMGQGATDTQYF. CDR3 DNA: TGTGCCAGTAGTATGGGACAGGGGGCGACAGATACGCAGTATTTT.

In regard to this clonotype: A read error may explain this, as a much larger clone is one base away. The chain recombines TRBV6-1 with TRBJ2-7; D might be TRBD2 (6 bases). V was clipped by 5 bases and J by 3 bases, with 17 bases between them. CDR3 length: 15 amino acids. Per the germline V gene, CDR1 is MNHNS and CDR2 is SASEGT. The CDR3 nucleotides read TGTGCCAGCAGTCCGAGAATAGCGGCCGTCTACGAGCAGTACTTC. Its protein is CASSPRIAAVYEQYF.

The rearrangement links TRBV24-1 to TRBJ2-3; D gene uncertain. V was cut by 6 bases and J by 2 bases, with 17 bases left in between. CDR3 length: 16 residues. Germline CDR1 KGHDR, CDR2 SFDVKD. The CDR3: CATSYPGGVNTDTQYF. The CDR3 bases are TGTGCCACCAGTTACCCCGGTGGGGTTAACACAGATACGCAGTATTTT.

This clonotype was seen repeatedly, ten times or more. The chain combines TRBV7-2 with TRBJ1-1; D might be TRBD1 (6 bases). The CDR3 runs to 15 residues. CDR1 and CDR2 (germline): SGHTA, FQGNSA. Trimming shortened V by 5 bases and J by 2 bases, and 15 bases separated the two germline ends. In DNA, the CDR3 is TGTGCCAGCAGCCGGCCGGGGGCCTCCAACACTGAAGCTTTCTTT. Translated: CASSRPGASNTEAFF.

At least ten counts were recorded for this clonotype. The chain recombines TRBV12-3 or TRBV12-4 with TRBJ2-3; D perhaps matches TRBD1 (5 bases). The V gene lost 6 bases and the J gene lost 1 base, with 14 bases spanning the gap. The CDR3 loop spans 15 amino acids. This CDR3 is CASSLGVPGTDTQYF. CDR3 sequence (DNA): TGTGCCAGCAGCCTAGGGGTCCCAGGCACAGATACGCAGTATTTT.

This clonotype was counted many times. The chain uses TRBV3-1 and TRBJ1-2; 9 bases align to TRBD1. The germline CDR1 and CDR2 sequences are LGHDT and YNNKEL (reference sequence). Trimming took 3 bases from V and 8 from J; bases not matched to a gene: 1. The CDR3 contains 12 residues. The CDR3 DNA sequence: TGTGCCAGCAGCCAGGGGACAGGGGGCTACACCTTC. This gives the protein CASSQGTGGYTF.

The chain is built from TRBV4-1 and TRBJ2-7, with TRBD2 matching 8 bases. The V gene's germline CDR1 is MGHRA and CDR2 YSYEKL. With V trimmed by 7 bases and J by 7 bases, 12 bases remained unmatched. The CDR3 spans 14 residues. In DNA, the CDR3 is TGCGCCAGCATCCATCCCGGGACTAGGGGTGAGCAGTACTTC. This translates into CASIHPGTRGEQYF.

This clonotype was seen at least ten times. The rearrangement uses TRBV5-1 and TRBJ2-7; possibly TRBD2 for D (5 bases). The germline V gene has CDR1 SGHRS and CDR2 YFSETQ. The CDR3 length is 14 residues. Deletions cut 1 base from V and 3 bases from J, with 11 bases between. As DNA, the CDR3 is TGCGCCAGCAGCTTGATGATGGGGAGCTACGAGCAGTACTTC. Encoded protein: CASSLMMGSYEQYF. The full variable domain, completed using reference TRBV5-1 and TRBJ2-7, is KAGVTQTPRYLIKTRGQQVTLSCSPISGHRSVSWYQQTPGQGLQFLFEYFSETQRNKGNFPGRFSGRQFSNSRSEMNVSTLELGDSALYLCASSLMMGSYEQYFGPGTRLTVT.

The rearrangement uses TRBV28 and TRBJ2-7; a possible D gene is TRBD1 (5 bases). CDR3 length: 11 amino acids. In germline, CDR1 is MDHEN, CDR2 SYDVKM. The CDR3 DNA is TGTGCGGTCACAGGTGTAGTGGAGCAGTACTTC. Translation gives CAVTGVVEQYF.

Ten or more counts support this clonotype. The J gene is TRBJ2-7, the V gene TRBV7-3; D is undetermined. The CDR3 spans 13 residues. The germline gives CDR1 SGHTA, CDR2 FQGTGA. The V end lost 3 bases, the J end lost 3 bases, and 9 bases lay between the germline ends. CDR3 in DNA: TGTGCCAGCAGCTTGCGACACAGCTACGAGCAGTACTTC. It encodes CASSLRHSYEQYF. Full variable domain (rest looked up from reference TRBV7-3 and TRBJ2-7): GAGVSQTPSNKVTEKGKYVELRCDPISGHTALYWYRQSLGQGPEFLIYFQGTGAADDSGLPNDRFFAVRPEGSVSTLKIQRTERGDSAVYLCASSLRHSYEQYFGPGTRLTVT.

Concerning this clonotype: A read error is possible here, since a much larger clone lies one base away. V usage is TRBV6-5 and J usage is TRBJ2-1; 10 bases agree with TRBD1. The V gene end was trimmed by 4 bases and the J gene end by 4 bases; junction bases not matched to a gene: 13. CDR3 length: 18 residues. Germline V gene lookup returns CDR1 MNHEY and CDR2 SVGAGI. The CDR3 nucleotides read TGTGCCAGCAGTTGCTCACCTCCGGGGACAGGGGTATACAATGAGCAGTTCTTC. Its translation: CASSCSPPGTGVYNEQFF.

This clonotype was observed many times. V usage is TRBV4-1 and J usage is TRBJ2-1; 10 nucleotides match TRBD2. CDR1 and CDR2 (germline): MGHRA, YSYEKL. V shed 6 bases and J 0 bases; nucleotides not matched to a gene: 5. This CDR3 region has 16 residues. CDR3 in amino acids: CASRLSGGSSYNEQFF. In DNA form, the CDR3 reads TGCGCCAGCAGACTTAGCGGGGGGAGCTCCTACAATGAGCAGTTCTTC.

On this clonotype itself: A much larger clone differs from this one at a single base, so this may be a read error. The J gene is TRBJ1-6, the V gene TRBV2; D remains ambiguous. Germline V gene data show CDR1 as SNHLY and CDR2 as FYNNEI. Trimming shortened V by 9 bases and J by 10 bases, and 16 bases separated the two germline ends. The CDR3 is 13 residues long. As DNA, the CDR3 is TGTGCCAGGACCGGGGAGAAGGCGTCACCCCTCCACTTT. It encodes CARTGEKASPLHF.